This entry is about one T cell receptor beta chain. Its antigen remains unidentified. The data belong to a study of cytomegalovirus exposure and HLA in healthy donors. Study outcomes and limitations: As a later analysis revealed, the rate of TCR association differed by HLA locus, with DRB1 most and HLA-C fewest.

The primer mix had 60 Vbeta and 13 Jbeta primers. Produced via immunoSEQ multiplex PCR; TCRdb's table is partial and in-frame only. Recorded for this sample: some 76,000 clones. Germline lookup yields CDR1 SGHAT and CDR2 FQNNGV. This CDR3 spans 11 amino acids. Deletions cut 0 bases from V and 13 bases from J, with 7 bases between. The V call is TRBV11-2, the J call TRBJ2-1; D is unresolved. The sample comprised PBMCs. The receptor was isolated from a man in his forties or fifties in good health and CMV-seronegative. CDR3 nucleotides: TGTGCCAGCAGCTTAGATCTATTACAGTTCTTC. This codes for CASSLDLLQFF.